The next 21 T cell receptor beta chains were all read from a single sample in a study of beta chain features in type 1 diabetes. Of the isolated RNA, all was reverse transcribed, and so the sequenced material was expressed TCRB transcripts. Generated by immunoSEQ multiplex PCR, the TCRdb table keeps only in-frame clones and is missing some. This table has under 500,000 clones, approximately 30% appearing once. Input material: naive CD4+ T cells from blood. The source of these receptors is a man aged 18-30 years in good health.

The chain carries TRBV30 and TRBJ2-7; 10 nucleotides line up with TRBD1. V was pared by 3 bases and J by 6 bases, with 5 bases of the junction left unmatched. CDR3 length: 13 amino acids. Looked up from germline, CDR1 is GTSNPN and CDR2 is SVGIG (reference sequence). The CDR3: CAWSPDRGLEQYF. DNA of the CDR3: TGTGCCTGGAGCCCAGACAGGGGGCTCGAGCAGTACTTC.

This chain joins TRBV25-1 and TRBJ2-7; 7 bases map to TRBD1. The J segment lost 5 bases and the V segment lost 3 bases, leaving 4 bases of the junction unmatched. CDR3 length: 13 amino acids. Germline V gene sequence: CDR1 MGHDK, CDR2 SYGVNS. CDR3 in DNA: TGTGCCAGCAGTGACAACAGGGGTCACGAGCAGTACTTC. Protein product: CASSDNRGHEQYF.

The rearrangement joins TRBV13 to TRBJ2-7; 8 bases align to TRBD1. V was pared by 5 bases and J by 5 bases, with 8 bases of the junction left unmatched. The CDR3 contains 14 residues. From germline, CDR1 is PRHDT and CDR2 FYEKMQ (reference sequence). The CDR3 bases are TGTGCCAGCAGCCGAAGACAGGGGTTCAACGAGCAGTACTTC. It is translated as CASSRRQGFNEQYF.

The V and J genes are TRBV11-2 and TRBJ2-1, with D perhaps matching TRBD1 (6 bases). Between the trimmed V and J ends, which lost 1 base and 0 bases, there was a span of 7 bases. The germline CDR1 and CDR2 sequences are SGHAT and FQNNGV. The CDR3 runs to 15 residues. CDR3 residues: CASSLGQASYNEQFF. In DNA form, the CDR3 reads TGTGCCAGCAGCTTAGGACAGGCCTCCTACAATGAGCAGTTCTTC.

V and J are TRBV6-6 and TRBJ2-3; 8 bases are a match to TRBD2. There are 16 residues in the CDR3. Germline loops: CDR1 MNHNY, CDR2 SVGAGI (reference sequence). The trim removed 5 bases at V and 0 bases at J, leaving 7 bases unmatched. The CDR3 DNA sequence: TGTGCCAGCAGTATAGCGGGACCTCCTAGCACAGATACGCAGTATTTT. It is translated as CASSIAGPPSTDTQYF.

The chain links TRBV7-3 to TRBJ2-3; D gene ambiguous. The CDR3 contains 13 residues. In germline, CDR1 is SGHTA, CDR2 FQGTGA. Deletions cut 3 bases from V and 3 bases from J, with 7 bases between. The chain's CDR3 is CASSFYYTDTQYF. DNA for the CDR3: TGTGCCAGCAGCTTCTACTATACAGATACGCAGTATTTT. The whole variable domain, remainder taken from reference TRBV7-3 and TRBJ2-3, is GAGVSQTPSNKVTEKGKYVELRCDPISGHTALYWYRQSLGQGPEFLIYFQGTGAADDSGLPNDRFFAVRPEGSVSTLKIQRTERGDSAVYLCASSFYYTDTQYFGPGTRLTVL.

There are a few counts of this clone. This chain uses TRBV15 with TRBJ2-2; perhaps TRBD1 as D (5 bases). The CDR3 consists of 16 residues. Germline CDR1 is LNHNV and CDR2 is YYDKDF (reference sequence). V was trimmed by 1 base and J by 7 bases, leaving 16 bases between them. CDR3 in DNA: TGTGCCACCAGCAGAGGCTGGGGCAGTTACGGCGGGGAGCTGTTTTTT. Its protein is CATSRGWGSYGGELFF.

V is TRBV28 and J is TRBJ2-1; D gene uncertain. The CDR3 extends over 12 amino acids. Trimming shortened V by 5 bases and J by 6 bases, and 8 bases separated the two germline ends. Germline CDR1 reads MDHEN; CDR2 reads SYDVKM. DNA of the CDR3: TGTGCCAGCAGTGACCTTGGCAATGAGCAGTTCTTC. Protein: CASSDLGNEQFF.

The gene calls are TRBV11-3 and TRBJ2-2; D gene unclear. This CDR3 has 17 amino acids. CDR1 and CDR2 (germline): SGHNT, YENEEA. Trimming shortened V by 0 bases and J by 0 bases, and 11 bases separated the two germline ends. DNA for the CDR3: TGTGCCAGCAGCTTAGATCCGGGCAGAACGAACACCGGGGAGCTGTTTTTT. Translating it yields CASSLDPGRTNTGELFF.

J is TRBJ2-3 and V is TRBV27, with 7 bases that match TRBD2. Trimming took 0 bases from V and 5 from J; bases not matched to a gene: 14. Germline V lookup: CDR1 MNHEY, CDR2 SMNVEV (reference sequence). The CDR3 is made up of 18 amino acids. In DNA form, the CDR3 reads TGTGCCAGCAGTTTATCGATACGCGCGGGAGAGGGAAAAGATACGCAGTATTTT. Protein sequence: CASSLSIRAGEGKDTQYF.

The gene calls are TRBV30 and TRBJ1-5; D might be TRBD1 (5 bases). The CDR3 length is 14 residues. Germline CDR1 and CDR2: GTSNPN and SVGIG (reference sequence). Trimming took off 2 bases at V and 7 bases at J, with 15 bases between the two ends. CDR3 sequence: CAWSHIQGDQPQHF. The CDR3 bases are TGTGCCTGGAGTCATATTCAGGGCGACCAGCCCCAGCATTTT.

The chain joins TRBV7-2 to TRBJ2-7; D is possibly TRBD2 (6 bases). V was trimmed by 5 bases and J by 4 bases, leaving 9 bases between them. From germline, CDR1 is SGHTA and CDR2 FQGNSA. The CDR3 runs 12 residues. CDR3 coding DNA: TGTGCCAGCAGCCTTAGCGGTTACGAGCAGTACTTC. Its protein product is CASSLSGYEQYF. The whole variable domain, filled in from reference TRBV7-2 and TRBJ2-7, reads GAGVSQSPSNKVTEKGKDVELRCDPISGHTALYWYRQSLGQGLEFLIYFQGNSAPDKSGLPSDRFSAERTGGSVSTLTIQRTQQEDSAVYLCASSLSGYEQYFGPGTRLTVT.

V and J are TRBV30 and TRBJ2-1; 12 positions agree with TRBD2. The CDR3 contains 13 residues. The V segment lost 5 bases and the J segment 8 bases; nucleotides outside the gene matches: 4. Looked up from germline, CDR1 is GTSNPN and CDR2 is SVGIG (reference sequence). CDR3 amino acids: CAWGRLAGDEQFF. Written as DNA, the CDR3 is TGTGCCTGGGGTAGACTAGCGGGAGATGAGCAGTTCTTC.

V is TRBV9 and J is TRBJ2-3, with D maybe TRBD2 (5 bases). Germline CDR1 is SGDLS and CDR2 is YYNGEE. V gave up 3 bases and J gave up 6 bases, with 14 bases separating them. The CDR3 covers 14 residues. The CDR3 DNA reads TGTGCCAGCAGCGCCCCGGGGAGAGGGGATACGCAGTATTTT. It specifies CASSAPGRGDTQYF.

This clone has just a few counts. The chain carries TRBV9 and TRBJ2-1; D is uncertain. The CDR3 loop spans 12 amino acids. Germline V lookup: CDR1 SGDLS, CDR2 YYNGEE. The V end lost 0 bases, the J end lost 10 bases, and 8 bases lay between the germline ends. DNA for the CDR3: TGTGCCAGCAGCGTAGCTCGTGGGGAGCAGTTCTTC. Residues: CASSVARGEQFF.

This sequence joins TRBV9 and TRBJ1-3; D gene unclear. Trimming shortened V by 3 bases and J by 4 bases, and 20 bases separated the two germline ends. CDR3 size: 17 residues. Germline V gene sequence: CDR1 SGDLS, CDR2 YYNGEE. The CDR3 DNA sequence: TGTGCCAGCAGCGAGGCCGACTCGGGTTGGGTAGGAAACACCATATATTTT. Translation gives CASSEADSGWVGNTIYF.

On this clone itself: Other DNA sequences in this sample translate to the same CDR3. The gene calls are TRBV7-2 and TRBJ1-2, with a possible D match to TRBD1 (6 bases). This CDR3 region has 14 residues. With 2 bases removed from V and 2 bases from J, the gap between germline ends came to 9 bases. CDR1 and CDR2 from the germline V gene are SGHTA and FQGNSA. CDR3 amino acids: CASSLRTENYGYTF. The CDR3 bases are TGTGCCAGCAGCTTAAGGACAGAAAACTATGGCTACACCTTC.

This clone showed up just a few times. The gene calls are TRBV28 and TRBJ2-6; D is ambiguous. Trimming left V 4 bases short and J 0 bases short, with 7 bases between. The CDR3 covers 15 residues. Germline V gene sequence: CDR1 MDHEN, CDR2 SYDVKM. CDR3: CASSSDPSGANVLTF. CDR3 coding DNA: TGTGCCAGCAGTTCAGACCCCTCTGGGGCCAACGTCCTGACTTTC.

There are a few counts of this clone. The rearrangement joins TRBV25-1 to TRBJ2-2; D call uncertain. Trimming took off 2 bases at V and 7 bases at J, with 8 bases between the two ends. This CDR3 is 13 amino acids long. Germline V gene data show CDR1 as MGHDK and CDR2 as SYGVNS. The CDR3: CASSEQYDGELFF. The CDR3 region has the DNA TGTGCCAGCAGTGAACAGTACGACGGGGAGCTGTTTTTT.

The CDR3 spells CASSPGDLEQYF. CDR3 nucleotides: TGTGCCAGCAGCCCTGGGGACCTCGAGCAGTACTTC. The gene calls are TRBV7-2 and TRBJ2-7; the D call may be TRBD1 or TRBD2 (5 bases each). The CDR3 length is 12 residues. The V end was cut by 5 bases, the J end by 6 bases, with 11 bases between. Germline lookup yields CDR1 SGHTA and CDR2 FQGNSA.

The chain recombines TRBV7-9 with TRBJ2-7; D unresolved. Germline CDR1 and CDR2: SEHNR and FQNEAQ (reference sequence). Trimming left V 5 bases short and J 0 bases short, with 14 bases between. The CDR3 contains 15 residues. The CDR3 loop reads CASSTSKVGSYEQYF. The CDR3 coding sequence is TGTGCCAGCAGCACATCCAAAGTCGGCTCCTACGAGCAGTACTTC.